These 30 T cell receptor beta chains share one sample of origin, sequenced in a study of somatic mutations in cytotoxic T cells in rheumatoid arthritis. TCRdb keeps only in-frame clones here, not all; method: immunoSEQ multiplex PCR. The sample has 12,000 or so clones, around 83% seen once. Material: CD8+ T cells sorted from blood. Every receptor here comes from a woman aged 60-75 years in good health.

The rearrangement joins TRBV9 to TRBJ2-1; D is ambiguous. The germline V gene has CDR1 SGDLS and CDR2 YYNGEE. Trimming removed 0 bases at V and 5 bases at J, with 15 bases between. The CDR3 sequence is 16 residues long. DNA of the CDR3: TGTGCCAGCAGCGTAGTAATGGCACCTCGAAACAATGAGCAGTTCTTC. The encoded protein is CASSVVMAPRNNEQFF.

The gene calls are TRBV12-2 and TRBJ1-6; the D call of TRBD1 is as the table states it, not checked on the DNA. TRBV12-2 counts as a pseudogene. This CDR3 has 19 amino acids. The CDR3 bases are TGTGCAAGTCGCTTAGGGGGGGGGACAGGGCTTAGTTGGAATTCACCCCTCCACTTT. It encodes CASRLGGGTGLSWNSPLHF.

For this clone: At one end, the junction sequence differs from germline, possibly due to a read error. The chain links TRBV11-2 to TRBJ2-5; 7 positions agree with TRBD1. CDR1 SGHAT and CDR2 FQNNGV come from the germline V gene. This CDR3 has 13 amino acids. CDR3 region: CASSLGGERTQYF. The DNA for the CDR3 is TGTGCCAGCAGTTTAGGGGGCGAGAGGACCCAGTACTTC.

The CDR3 nucleotides are TGCGCCAGCAGCCGAGAGAGGGGGCTTATGAACACTGAAGCTTTCTTT. This sequence encodes CASSRERGLMNTEAFF. This rearrangement joins TRBV4-1 to TRBJ1-1; the match to TRBD1 covers 7 bases. Per germline, CDR1 MGHRA and CDR2 YSYEKL. With 4 bases clipped from V and 0 bases from J, the junction kept 8 bases outside the gene matches. The CDR3 has 16 residues.

The gene calls are TRBV9 and TRBJ2-3, with 7 bases aligning to TRBD1. J lost 4 bases, V lost 3 bases, and 2 bases had no gene match. CDR1 and CDR2 (germline): SGDLS, YYNGEE. CDR3 length equals 13 residues. The CDR3: CASSGTGPDTQYF. The DNA of the CDR3 is TGTGCCAGCAGCGGGACAGGACCAGATACGCAGTATTTT.

In this sample, this clone turned up a few times. CDR3 DNA sequence: TGTGCCTGGGTACAGGCCACTGAAGCTTTCTTT. Protein sequence: CAWVQATEAFF. This rearrangement joins TRBV30 to TRBJ1-1, with TRBD1 as a possible D gene (5 bases). V was cut by 5 bases and J by 4 bases, with 8 bases left in between. The CDR3 sequence is 11 residues long. CDR1 is GTSNPN and CDR2 is SVGIG in the germline V gene (reference sequence).

The chain has TRBV11-2 and TRBJ2-1; 14 positions agree with TRBD2. There are 17 residues in the CDR3. The germline gives CDR1 SGHAT, CDR2 FQNNGV. V lost 4 bases, J lost 3 bases, and 5 bases stayed unmatched. CDR3 sequence reads: CASSSGTSGGDYNEQFF. CDR3 DNA: TGTGCCAGCAGCTCCGGGACTAGCGGGGGAGACTACAATGAGCAGTTCTTC.

The chain carries TRBV19 and TRBJ2-1; 13 bases are shared with TRBD2. CDR3 size: 19 residues. Per the germline V gene, CDR1 is LNHDA and CDR2 is SQIVND (reference sequence). Germline trimming cut 2 bases from V and 10 bases from J; bases unmatched to any gene: 17. CDR3 residues: CASSIRQLAGGLRGREQFF. The CDR3, as DNA: TGTGCCAGTAGTATACGTCAACTAGCGGGGGGGCTGAGGGGTAGGGAGCAGTTCTTC.

The rearrangement uses TRBV28 and TRBJ1-5, with 8 bases matching TRBD1. Looked up from germline, CDR1 is MDHEN and CDR2 is SYDVKM. V was pared by 2 bases and J by 0 bases, with 9 bases of the junction left unmatched. The length of the CDR3 is 18 residues. As DNA, the CDR3 is TGTGCCAGCAGTTTACCCCTGGGACAGGACTATAGCAATCAGCCCCAGCATTTT. This translates into CASSLPLGQDYSNQPQHF. Filled out from reference TRBV28 and TRBJ1-5, the complete variable domain reads DVKVTQSSRYLVKRTGEKVFLECVQDMDHENMFWYRQDPGLGLRLIYFSYDVKMKEKGDIPEGYSVSREKKERFSLILESASTNQTSMYLCASSLPLGQDYSNQPQHFGDGTRLSIL.

The rearrangement uses TRBV5-1 and TRBJ2-3, with TRBD1 matching 11 bases. The germline CDR1 and CDR2 sequences are SGHRS and YFSETQ. V was clipped by 6 bases and J by 8 bases; unmatched bases: 5. The CDR3 sequence is 13 residues long. The CDR3 DNA reads as TGCGCCAGCAATCCCGGGACAGGGGGTACGCAGTATTTT. It codes for CASNPGTGGTQYF.

V and J are TRBV19 and TRBJ2-5; maybe TRBD2 (6 bases). V was cut by 7 bases and J by 0 bases, with 6 bases left in between. The length of the CDR3 is 12 residues. In germline, CDR1 is LNHDA, CDR2 SQIVND (reference sequence). CDR3 coding DNA: TGTGCCAGTACGGGGGACCAAGAGACCCAGTACTTC. Translation: CASTGDQETQYF.

The CDR3 DNA reads TGTGCCAGCAGCCAAGTGGGACAGGGTGTGCAGTACGTC. It codes for CASSQVGQGVQYV. V and J are TRBV14 and TRBJ2-7; 9 nucleotides agree with TRBD1. The CDR3 has 13 residues. J was trimmed by 9 bases and V by 1 base; bases with no gene match: 4. The germline gives CDR1 SGHDN, CDR2 FVKESK.

The rearrangement links TRBV9 to TRBJ2-3; D unclear. Trimming took 0 bases from V and 2 from J, leaving 4 bases between them. The CDR3 spans 13 residues. The germline gives CDR1 SGDLS, CDR2 YYNGEE. The CDR3 DNA reads as TGTGCCAGCAGCGTAGCCATCACAGATACGCAGTATTTT. It is translated as CASSVAITDTQYF.

In this sample, this clone turned up once. The V gene is TRBV6-4, the J gene TRBJ2-1, with 10 bases lining up with TRBD1. Germline CDR1 MRHNA, CDR2 SNTAGT. This CDR3 spans 15 amino acids. J gave up 8 bases and V 5 bases, and 9 bases lay outside the gene matches. CDR3 region: CASSWTGGARDEQFF. In DNA, the CDR3 is TGTGCCAGCAGTTGGACAGGGGGGGCTAGGGATGAGCAGTTCTTC.

The chain joins TRBV11-2 to TRBJ2-1; 8 bases map to TRBD1. CDR3 length: 15 amino acids. CDR1 SGHAT and CDR2 FQNNGV come from the germline V gene. V was pared by 4 bases and J by 1 base, with 3 bases of the junction left unmatched. CDR3: CASSYTGGSYNEQFF. CDR3 DNA: TGTGCCAGCAGCTACACAGGGGGGTCCTACAATGAGCAGTTCTTC.

CDR3 protein: CASSLGTGLAGTDTQYF. CDR3 nucleotides: TGTGCCAGCAGCTTAGGGACAGGACTAGCGGGGACAGATACGCAGTATTTT. The V and J genes are TRBV7-2 and TRBJ2-3, with 12 bases aligning to TRBD2. Per germline, CDR1 SGHTA and CDR2 FQGNSA. The CDR3 has 17 residues. Trimming removed 1 base from V and 3 bases from J; junction bases left unmatched: 5.

V gene TRBV2 combines with J gene TRBJ2-4; 7 nucleotides match TRBD2. Germline assignment: CDR1 SNHLY and CDR2 FYNNEI. V gave up 8 bases and J gave up 5 bases; unmatched junction bases: 9. The CDR3 sequence is 14 residues long. CDR3 in amino acids: CASFGEGQENIQYF. The DNA for the CDR3 is TGTGCCAGCTTTGGGGAGGGGCAAGAAAACATTCAGTACTTC.

The chain couples TRBV27 to TRBJ2-5; D is perhaps TRBD2 (5 bases). Between the trimmed V and J ends, which lost 5 bases and 5 bases, there was a span of 12 bases. From germline, CDR1 is MNHEY and CDR2 SMNVEV (reference sequence). The CDR3 is 13 residues long. CDR3 coding DNA: TGTGCCAGCAGTCCAGTGCGGGCGGAGACCCAGTACTTC. Amino acids: CASSPVRAETQYF.

In DNA, the CDR3 is TGTGCCAGCAGCTTGGGACCCCTAGCGGGAGAGGATACGCAGTATTTT. It codes for CASSLGPLAGEDTQYF. The V and J genes are TRBV5-4 and TRBJ2-3; 10 positions agree with TRBD2. The CDR3 covers 16 residues. Germline lookup yields CDR1 SGHNT and CDR2 YYREEE (reference sequence). V shed 0 bases, J shed 6 bases, and the junction held 7 bases outside the gene matches.

Written as DNA, the CDR3 is TGTGCCAGCAGTTACTGGCCAGGCCCTGTCGGCTACACCTTC. Protein sequence: CASSYWPGPVGYTF. The chain links TRBV6-5 to TRBJ1-2; no clear D gene. Germline V gives CDR1 MNHEY, CDR2 SVGAGI. Trimming removed 1 base at V and 8 bases at J, with 14 bases between. CDR3 length equals 14 residues.

The rearrangement uses TRBV5-1 and TRBJ2-5; 11 bases are shared with TRBD2. CDR3 length: 15 residues. Germline V lookup: CDR1 SGHRS, CDR2 YFSETQ. Germline trimming cut 4 bases from V and 2 bases from J; bases unmatched to any gene: 4. The CDR3 coding sequence is TGCGCCAGCAGCACTAGCGGGGGCGTTCAAGAGACCCAGTACTTC. This encodes CASSTSGGVQETQYF.

V and J are TRBV15 and TRBJ2-1; TRBD2 matches 9 bases. CDR3 length equals 15 residues. With V trimmed by 9 bases and J by 7 bases, 13 bases remained unmatched. Germline CDR1 and CDR2: LNHNV and YYDKDF (reference sequence). The CDR3 coding sequence is TGTGCCACAAGCTTAGGGACTAGCTCCCAAAATGAGCAGTTCTTC. Translating gives CATSLGTSSQNEQFF.

This chain uses TRBV27 with TRBJ2-2, with 7 bases aligning to TRBD1. The V gene's germline CDR1 is MNHEY and CDR2 SMNVEV (reference sequence). V gave up 4 bases and J gave up 2 bases; unmatched junction bases: 7. The CDR3 is 16 residues long. The CDR3 region is CASSSRDRLNTGELFF. Here the CDR3 DNA reads TGTGCCAGCAGTTCCCGGGACAGACTAAACACCGGGGAGCTGTTTTTT.

V is TRBV4-2 and J is TRBJ2-1; TRBD2 might be the D (6 bases). The germline V and J ends were trimmed by 5 bases and 9 bases, with 11 bases remaining between them. Germline assignment: CDR1 LGHNA and CDR2 YNFKEQ. The CDR3 has 12 amino acids. The chain's CDR3 is CASSFDGGEQFF. Here the CDR3 DNA reads TGTGCCAGCAGCTTCGACGGGGGTGAGCAGTTCTTC.

The rearrangement links TRBV7-8 to TRBJ2-7; 9 bases agree with TRBD1. Germline V gene sequence: CDR1 SGHVS, CDR2 FQNEAQ. Trimming cost V 4 bases and J 3 bases; bases outside gene matches: 10. The CDR3 has 16 amino acids. CDR3 sequence: CASSYNRDREIYEQYF. The CDR3 DNA follows: TGTGCCAGCAGCTATAACCGGGACAGGGAAATCTACGAGCAGTACTTC.

V and J are TRBV25-1 and TRBJ2-3, with TRBD2 matching 7 bases. The CDR3 sequence is 18 residues long. Germline V gene data show CDR1 as MGHDK and CDR2 as SYGVNS. With 1 base clipped from V and 6 bases from J, the junction kept 16 bases outside the gene matches. The CDR3 DNA reads TGTGCCAGCAGTGAATTTTTACTAGCGCAAACTCTGGCGGATACGCAGTATTTT. Protein: CASSEFLLAQTLADTQYF.

The chain combines TRBV9 with TRBJ2-7; 10 bases align to TRBD1. The CDR3 contains 16 residues. V shed 3 bases, J shed 4 bases, and the junction held 10 bases outside the gene matches. Germline loops: CDR1 SGDLS, CDR2 YYNGEE. This CDR3 is CASSGGTRDRGYEQYF. The CDR3 coding sequence is TGTGCCAGCAGCGGGGGGACTCGGGACAGGGGATACGAGCAGTACTTC.

The genes are TRBV9 and TRBJ2-5; TRBD1 is a possible D gene (6 bases). From germline, CDR1 is SGDLS and CDR2 YYNGEE. CDR3 size: 14 residues. V shed 3 bases and J shed 2 bases, with 11 bases lying between them. The CDR3 DNA reads as TGTGCCAGCAGCGCCGACGGGACACAAGAGACCCAGTACTTC. Residues: CASSADGTQETQYF.

The chain recombines TRBV19 with TRBJ1-3; the D gene is possibly TRBD1 (6 bases). The CDR3 length is 17 residues. Germline assignment: CDR1 LNHDA and CDR2 SQIVND (reference sequence). V was cut by 3 bases and J by 0 bases, with 15 bases left in between. The CDR3 sequence is CASSILVGASSGNTIYF. Here the CDR3 DNA reads TGTGCCAGTAGTATCCTCGTGGGGGCAAGCTCTGGAAACACCATATATTTT.

This chain's CDR3 is CAWSITNTGELFF. Written as DNA, the CDR3 is TGTGCCTGGAGTATAACGAACACCGGGGAGCTGTTTTTT. The V gene is TRBV30, the J gene TRBJ2-2, with no clear D. Germline V lookup: CDR1 GTSNPN, CDR2 SVGIG (reference sequence). CDR3 size: 13 residues. V was cut by 2 bases and J by 0 bases, with 4 bases left in between.